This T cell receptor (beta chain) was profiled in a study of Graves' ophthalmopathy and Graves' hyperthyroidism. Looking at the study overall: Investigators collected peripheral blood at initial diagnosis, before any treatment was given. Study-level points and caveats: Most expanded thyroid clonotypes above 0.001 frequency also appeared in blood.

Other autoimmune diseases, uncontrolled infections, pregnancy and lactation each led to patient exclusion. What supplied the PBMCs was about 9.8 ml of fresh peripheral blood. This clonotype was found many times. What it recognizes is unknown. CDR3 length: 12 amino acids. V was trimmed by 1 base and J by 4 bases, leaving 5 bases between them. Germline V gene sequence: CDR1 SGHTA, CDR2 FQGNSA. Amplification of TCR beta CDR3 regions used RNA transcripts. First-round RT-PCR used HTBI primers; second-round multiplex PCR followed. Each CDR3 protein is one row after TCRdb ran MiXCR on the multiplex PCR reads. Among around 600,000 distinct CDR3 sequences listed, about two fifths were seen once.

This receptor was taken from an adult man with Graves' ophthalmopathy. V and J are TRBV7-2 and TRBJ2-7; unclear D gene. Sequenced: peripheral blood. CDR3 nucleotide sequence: TGTGCCAGCAGCTTAGGTGTATACGAGCAGTACTTC. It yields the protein CASSLGVYEQYF.